These 8 T cell receptor beta chains were all obtained from the same sample, sequenced in a study of blood T cell repertoires in COVID-19. Generated by immunoSEQ multiplex PCR, the TCRdb table keeps only in-frame clones and is missing some. The sample consists of around 270,000 clones, about 89% of them appearing once. The specimen sequenced was peripheral blood. The receptors originated from a man aged 35 to 55 with acute or convalescent COVID-19.

The V gene is TRBV2, the J gene TRBJ2-1; TRBD2 agrees at 9 bases. CDR1 SNHLY and CDR2 FYNNEI come from the germline V gene. V was clipped by 5 bases and J by 3 bases; unmatched bases: 11. The CDR3 is 17 amino acids. The CDR3 DNA sequence: TGTGCCAGCAGTACGAACACAGGTAGCGGGGGCTACAATGAGCAGTTCTTC. Protein sequence: CASSTNTGSGGYNEQFF.

The V call is TRBV30, the J call TRBJ1-5; possible D gene TRBD1, 5 bases. Germline loops: CDR1 GTSNPN, CDR2 SVGIG (reference sequence). The CDR3 spans 15 residues. V was cut by 0 bases and J by 1 base, with 10 bases left in between. The CDR3 protein is CAWSVGTFSNQPQHF. CDR3 sequence (DNA): TGTGCCTGGAGTGTTGGGACTTTCAGCAATCAGCCCCAGCATTTT.

This clone is a singleton in its sample. The J gene is TRBJ2-3, the V gene TRBV5-1; 12 bases line up with TRBD2. Germline V gives CDR1 SGHRS, CDR2 YFSETQ. There are 16 residues in the CDR3. The junction had 3 bases not matched to a gene; V was cut back by 3 bases and J by 1 base. The CDR3 loop is CASSYWTSGGTDTQYF. The CDR3 nucleotides read TGCGCCAGCAGCTACTGGACTAGCGGGGGCACAGATACGCAGTATTTT.

The rearrangement joins TRBV19 to TRBJ1-1; the match to TRBD1 covers 7 bases. This CDR3 comprises 15 residues. In germline, CDR1 is LNHDA, CDR2 SQIVND (reference sequence). With V trimmed by 9 bases and J by 4 bases, 14 bases remained unmatched. The DNA of the CDR3 is TGTGCCAGCGAAACAGGGGTCTTTGAGGGCACTGAAGCTTTCTTT. This translates into CASETGVFEGTEAFF. The full variable domain, with the rest looked up from reference TRBV19 and TRBJ1-1, is DGGITQSPKYLFRKEGQNVTLSCEQNLNHDAMYWYRQDPGQGLRLIYYSQIVNDFQKGDIAEGYSVSREKKESFPLTVTSAQKNPTAFYLCASETGVFEGTEAFFGQGTRLTVV.

V usage is TRBV5-1 and J usage is TRBJ2-7; D may be TRBD1 (5 bases). Germline V CDR1 and CDR2: SGHRS, YFSETQ. This CDR3 has 14 amino acids. Between the trimmed V and J ends, which lost 3 bases and 3 bases, there was a span of 13 bases. For the CDR3, the DNA is TGCGCCAGCAGCTCCCAGGGTGTCCGCTACGAGCAGTACTTC. This sequence encodes CASSSQGVRYEQYF. Full variable domain (missing parts from reference TRBV5-1 and TRBJ2-7): KAGVTQTPRYLIKTRGQQVTLSCSPISGHRSVSWYQQTPGQGLQFLFEYFSETQRNKGNFPGRFSGRQFSNSRSEMNVSTLELGDSALYLCASSSQGVRYEQYFGPGTRLTVT.

The rearrangement joins TRBV12-5 to TRBJ1-1; D unresolved. Looked up from germline, CDR1 is LGHNT and CDR2 is FRNRAP. The germline V and J ends were trimmed by 0 bases and 2 bases, with 7 bases remaining between them. The CDR3 consists of 14 residues. The CDR3 DNA reads as TGTGCTAGTGGTTTGGTTTACAGCAACACTGAAGCTTTCTTT. It translates to CASGLVYSNTEAFF.

The chain uses TRBV2 and TRBJ1-4; 8 bases match TRBD1. J lost 8 bases, V lost 5 bases, and 7 bases had no gene match. The CDR3 runs to 14 residues. CDR1 SNHLY and CDR2 FYNNEI come from the germline V gene. The CDR3 sequence is CASSRTGRREKLFF. The DNA of the CDR3 is TGTGCCAGCAGTCGGACAGGGCGAAGGGAAAAACTGTTTTTT. The entire variable domain, with the rest obtained from reference TRBV2 and TRBJ1-4, is as follows: EPEVTQTPSHQVTQMGQEVILRCVPISNHLYFYWYRQILGQKVEFLVSFYNNEISEKSEIFDDQFSVERPDGSNFTLKIRSTKLEDSAMYFCASSRTGRREKLFFGSGTQLSVL.

This sequence joins TRBV2 and TRBJ1-1; no clear D gene. The CDR3 spans 14 residues. Trimming took 6 bases from V and 0 from J, leaving 11 bases between them. Looked up from germline, CDR1 is SNHLY and CDR2 is FYNNEI. The CDR3 spells CASRVSGVNTEAFF. The CDR3 nucleotides are TGTGCCAGCAGAGTATCTGGAGTGAACACTGAAGCTTTCTTT.